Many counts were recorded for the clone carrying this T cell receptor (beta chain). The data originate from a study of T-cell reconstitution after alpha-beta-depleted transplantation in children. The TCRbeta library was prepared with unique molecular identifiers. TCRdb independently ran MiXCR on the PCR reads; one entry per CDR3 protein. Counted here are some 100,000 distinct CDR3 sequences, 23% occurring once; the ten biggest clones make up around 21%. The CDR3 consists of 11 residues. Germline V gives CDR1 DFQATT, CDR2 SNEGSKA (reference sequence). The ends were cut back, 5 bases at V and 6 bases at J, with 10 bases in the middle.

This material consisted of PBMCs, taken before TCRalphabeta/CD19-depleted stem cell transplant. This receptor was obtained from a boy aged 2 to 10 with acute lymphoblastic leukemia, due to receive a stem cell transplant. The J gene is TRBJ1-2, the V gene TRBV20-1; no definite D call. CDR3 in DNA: TGCAGTGCTCTCGACCTGAATGGCTACACCTTC. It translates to CSALDLNGYTF.